This entry describes one T cell receptor (beta chain). The data belong to a study of shared clonotypes between healthy human individuals. CDR3 size: 15 residues. Germline CDR1 is SGHDN and CDR2 is FVKESK. V gave up 1 base and J gave up 1 base, with 8 bases separating them. The authors loaded 200 ng DNA, around 32,000 T cell genomes, into sorted-subset replicate PCRs. The assay was immunoSEQ multiplex PCR, and TCRdb's table has in-frame clones only and misses some. There are some 2.1 million clones in the sample; about 93% occur only once, and less than 2% lies in the top ten. In the naive CD8 group, cells lacked CD45RO and were positively selected for CCR7, so terminally differentiated effector memory CD45RA+ cells were left out.

The TCR was taken from a man between 18 and 29 years old in good health. Some clones in this sample may be carry-over from other donors' samples. The J gene is TRBJ1-3, the V gene TRBV14; D is unclear. The sequencing sample was made of naive CD8+ T cells from PBMCs. CDR3 coding DNA: TGTGCCAGCAGCCAAGGACGGTATTCTGGAAACACCATATATTTT. As protein: CASSQGRYSGNTIYF. Combining the CDR3 with reference TRBV14 and TRBJ1-3 gives the whole variable domain EAGVTQFPSHSVIEKGQTVTLRCDPISGHDNLYWYRRVMGKEIKFLLHFVKESKQDESGMPNNRFLAERTGGTYSTLKVQPAELEDSGVYFCASSQGRYSGNTIYFGEGSWLTVV.